This T cell receptor (beta chain) was recovered during a study of cytomegalovirus exposure and HLA in healthy donors. The PCR ran on 60 Vbeta and 13 Jbeta primers. TCRdb's table, derived via immunoSEQ multiplex PCR, lists solely in-frame clones and lacks some. Of about 130,000 clones listed, around three quarters were seen once; the top ten hold around 2.7%. Study-wide results and caveats: The authors later found most CMV-associated TCR beta chains appeared HLA-restricted.

The germline CDR1 and CDR2 sequences are SGDLS and YYNGEE. This CDR3 comprises 15 residues. V was pared by 1 base and J by 3 bases, with 11 bases between. Details on this clone: The antigen is undetermined.

The TCR comes from a woman in her fifties or sixties in good health and CMV-seropositive. Specimen: PBMCs. The chain carries TRBV9 and TRBJ1-3; possibly TRBD1 for D (6 bases). The CDR3 coding sequence is TGTGCCAGCAGCGTACAAGCGACAGGTGGAAACACCATATATTTT. Protein sequence: CASSVQATGGNTIYF.